The sequence of this TCR beta chain was determined in a study of blood T cell repertoires in COVID-19. The CDR3 runs to 16 residues. With 6 bases removed from V and 2 bases from J, the gap between germline ends came to 17 bases. CDR1 and CDR2 from the germline V gene are SGHVS and FNYEAQ. The assay was immunoSEQ multiplex PCR, and TCRdb's table has in-frame clones only and misses some. The table records 200,000 to 250,000 clones, 86% of them present only once. V is TRBV7-6 and J is TRBJ1-3; the D is unclear. Material: PBMCs or T cells enriched from blood (not recorded which). This receptor was taken from a woman between 45 and 60 years old who had recovered from COVID-19. The CDR3: CASRDTESSPGNTIYF. In nucleotides, the CDR3 is TGTGCCAGCAGAGACACGGAAAGCAGTCCTGGAAACACCATATATTTT. Looking up the rest from reference TRBV7-6 and TRBJ1-3 gives the full variable domain: GAGVSQSPRYKVTKRGQDVALRCDPISGHVSLYWYRQALGQGPEFLTYFNYEAQQDKSGLPNDRFSAERPEGSISTLTIQRTEQRDSAMYRCASRDTESSPGNTIYFGEGSWLTVV.